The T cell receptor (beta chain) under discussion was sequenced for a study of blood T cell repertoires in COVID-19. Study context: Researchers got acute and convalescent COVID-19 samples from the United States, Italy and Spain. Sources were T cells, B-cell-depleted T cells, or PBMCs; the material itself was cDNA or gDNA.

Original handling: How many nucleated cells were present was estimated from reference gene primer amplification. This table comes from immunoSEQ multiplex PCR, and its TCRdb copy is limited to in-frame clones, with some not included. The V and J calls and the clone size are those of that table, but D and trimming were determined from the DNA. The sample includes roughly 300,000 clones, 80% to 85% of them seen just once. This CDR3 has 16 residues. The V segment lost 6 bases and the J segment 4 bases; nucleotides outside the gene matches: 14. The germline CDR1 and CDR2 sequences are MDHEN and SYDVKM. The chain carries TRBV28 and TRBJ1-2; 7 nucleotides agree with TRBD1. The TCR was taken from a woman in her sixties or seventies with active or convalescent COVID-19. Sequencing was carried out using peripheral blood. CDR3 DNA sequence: TGTGCCAGCAGCCAACCATCGACAGGGTTTAGCTATGGCTACACCTTC. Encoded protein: CASSQPSTGFSYGYTF.